A selection of T cell receptor beta chains follows, all from one sample in a study of T cell responses to AZD1222 COVID-19 vaccine. TCRdb's copy holds only in-frame clones and misses some; the assay was immunoSEQ multiplex PCR. Altogether roughly 150,000 clones are present, around nine tenths being singletons, with the ten largest covering about 1.6%. The material sequenced was peripheral blood, taken 28 days after the second AZD1222 dose. These receptors were collected from an adult who received the AZD1222 COVID-19 vaccine. Each CDR3 is given with its conserved first and last residue. D genes are given only for firm matches. The size of a clone is reported for some rows only, either as once, few or many, or as a class for expanded clones.

cdr3_length: 13
clone_size: NA
v_call: TRBV2
d_call: TRBD2
j_call: TRBJ2-7
cdr3_aa: CASSGDRTSGDVF
cdr3_nt: TGTGCCAGCAGTGGGGACCGGACTAGCGGGGACGTCTTC

cdr3_length: 10
clone_size: NA
v_call: TRBV6-5
d_call: NA
j_call: TRBJ2-1
cdr3_aa: CARGAHEQFF
cdr3_nt: TGTGCCAGAGGGGCCCATGAGCAGTTCTTC

cdr3_length: 17
clone_size: NA
v_call: TRBV6-1
d_call: NA
j_call: TRBJ2-1
cdr3_aa: CASSELVGPYSYNEQFF
cdr3_nt: TGTGCCAGCAGTGAACTAGTGGGGCCCTACTCCTACAATGAGCAGTTCTTC

cdr3_length: 13
clone_size: NA
v_call: TRBV18
d_call: NA
j_call: TRBJ2-5
cdr3_aa: CASSPGGQETQYF
cdr3_nt: TGTGCCAGCTCACCGGGGGGACAAGAGACCCAGTACTTC

cdr3_length: 16
clone_size: NA
v_call: TRBV3-1/TRBV3-2
d_call: TRBD1
j_call: TRBJ2-7
cdr3_aa: CASSPPGQGRAYEQYF
cdr3_nt: TGTGCCAGCAGCCCCCCGGGACAGGGGAGAGCCTACGAGCAGTACTTC

cdr3_length: 13
clone_size: NA
v_call: TRBV6-4
d_call: TRBD2
j_call: TRBJ2-2
cdr3_aa: CASSGTSTGELFF
cdr3_nt: TGTGCCAGCAGTGGGACTAGCACCGGGGAGCTGTTTTTT

cdr3_length: 15
clone_size: NA
v_call: TRBV4-2
d_call: TRBD2
j_call: TRBJ2-7
cdr3_aa: CASSQDSGSSYEQYF
cdr3_nt: TGTGCCAGCAGCCAAGATAGCGGGAGCTCCTACGAGCAGTACTTC

cdr3_length: 15
clone_size: NA
v_call: TRBV3-1/TRBV3-2
d_call: NA
j_call: TRBJ2-4
cdr3_aa: CASSQDAAPPNIQYF
cdr3_nt: TGTGCCAGCAGCCAAGATGCGGCTCCACCCAACATTCAGTACTTC

cdr3_length: 12
clone_size: few
v_call: TRBV28
d_call: NA
j_call: TRBJ2-3
cdr3_aa: CASSPSLNTQYF
cdr3_nt: TGTGCCAGCAGCCCATCACTAAATACGCAGTATTTT

cdr3_length: 15
clone_size: NA
v_call: TRBV28
d_call: NA
j_call: TRBJ1-1
cdr3_aa: CASRSPGTSGTEAFF
cdr3_nt: TGTGCCAGCAGATCACCCGGGACATCGGGAACTGAAGCTTTCTTT

cdr3_length: 15
clone_size: NA
v_call: TRBV9
d_call: NA
j_call: TRBJ2-7
cdr3_aa: CASSVGGSESYEQYF
cdr3_nt: TGTGCCAGCAGCGTAGGTGGTAGCGAATCATACGAGCAGTACTTC

cdr3_length: 15
clone_size: NA
v_call: TRBV5-6
d_call: NA
j_call: TRBJ1-5
cdr3_aa: CASSLGGSFNQPQHF
cdr3_nt: TGTGCCAGCAGCTTGGGCGGGAGCTTCAATCAGCCCCAGCATTTT

cdr3_length: 16
clone_size: NA
v_call: TRBV7-8
d_call: NA
j_call: TRBJ1-5
cdr3_aa: CASSPSPRNSNQPQHF
cdr3_nt: TGTGCCAGCAGCCCGAGCCCCCGGAATAGCAATCAGCCCCAGCATTTT

cdr3_length: 14
clone_size: NA
v_call: TRBV28
d_call: NA
j_call: TRBJ1-5
cdr3_aa: CASSFSGSNQPQHF
cdr3_nt: TGTGCCAGCAGTTTCTCGGGTAGCAATCAGCCCCAGCATTTT

cdr3_length: 15
clone_size: NA
v_call: TRBV5-1
d_call: NA
j_call: TRBJ2-6
cdr3_aa: CASSLDGTGANVLTF
cdr3_nt: TGCGCCAGCAGCTTGGATGGGACTGGGGCCAACGTCCTGACTTTC

cdr3_length: 14
clone_size: once
v_call: TRBV6-5
d_call: TRBD1
j_call: TRBJ1-2
cdr3_aa: CASSYGTENYGYTF
cdr3_nt: TGTGCCAGCAGTTACGGGACAGAGAACTATGGCTACACCTTC

cdr3_length: 14
clone_size: NA
v_call: TRBV15
d_call: TRBD1
j_call: TRBJ1-5
cdr3_aa: CATSATGASQPQHF
cdr3_nt: TGTGCCACCAGCGCAACAGGGGCAAGTCAGCCCCAGCATTTT

cdr3_length: 19
clone_size: once
v_call: TRBV27
d_call: TRBD2
j_call: TRBJ2-1
cdr3_aa: CASSRILAGEPGSYNEQFF
cdr3_nt: TGTGCCAGCAGTCGAATACTAGCGGGAGAACCGGGCTCCTACAATGAGCAGTTCTTC

cdr3_length: 14
clone_size: few
v_call: TRBV7-2
d_call: NA
j_call: TRBJ1-1
cdr3_aa: CASSPGTVNTEAFF
cdr3_nt: TGTGCCAGCAGTCCAGGGACGGTGAACACTGAAGCTTTCTTT

cdr3_length: 14
clone_size: few
v_call: TRBV6-5
d_call: TRBD2
j_call: TRBJ2-1
cdr3_aa: CAAGGRSSYNEQFF
cdr3_nt: TGTGCCGCGGGAGGGAGAAGCTCCTACAATGAGCAGTTCTTC

cdr3_length: 15
clone_size: once
v_call: TRBV7-9
d_call: NA
j_call: TRBJ1-4
cdr3_aa: CASSPLQGKDEKLFF
cdr3_nt: TGTGCCAGCAGCCCCCTACAGGGTAAAGATGAAAAACTGTTTTTT

cdr3_length: 12
clone_size: NA
v_call: TRBV29-1
d_call: NA
j_call: TRBJ1-2
cdr3_aa: CSAVRNSYGYTF
cdr3_nt: TGCAGTGCGGTTAGGAACAGCTATGGCTACACCTTC

cdr3_length: 15
clone_size: NA
v_call: TRBV27
d_call: NA
j_call: TRBJ1-6
cdr3_aa: CASIKQLSYNSPLHF
cdr3_nt: TGTGCCAGCATAAAGCAGTTATCATATAATTCACCCCTCCACTTT

cdr3_length: 14
clone_size: NA
v_call: TRBV5-6
d_call: TRBD1
j_call: TRBJ1-2
cdr3_aa: CASSLGQGRNGYTF
cdr3_nt: TGTGCCAGCAGCTTAGGACAGGGGCGGAATGGCTACACCTTC

cdr3_length: 17
clone_size: once
v_call: TRBV4-2
d_call: NA
j_call: TRBJ2-3
cdr3_aa: CASSQDLSGARTDTQYF
cdr3_nt: TGTGCCAGCAGCCAAGATTTGTCGGGGGCTCGCACAGATACGCAGTATTTT

cdr3_length: 14
clone_size: NA
v_call: TRBV10-2
d_call: NA
j_call: TRBJ2-3
cdr3_aa: CASMGLGSTDTQYF
cdr3_nt: TGCGCCAGCATGGGATTGGGGAGCACAGATACGCAGTATTTT

cdr3_length: 13
clone_size: NA
v_call: TRBV29-1
d_call: NA
j_call: TRBJ1-1
cdr3_aa: CSGRQASGTEAFF
cdr3_nt: TGCAGCGGCCGACAGGCGAGCGGCACTGAAGCTTTCTTT

cdr3_length: 20
clone_size: NA
v_call: TRBV10-2
d_call: TRBD1
j_call: TRBJ1-1
cdr3_aa: CASSGDRGSPQLAMNTEAFF
cdr3_nt: TGCGCCAGCAGTGGAGACAGGGGGTCCCCCCAATTAGCCATGAACACTGAAGCTTTCTTT

cdr3_length: 15
clone_size: NA
v_call: TRBV5-1
d_call: NA
j_call: TRBJ2-3
cdr3_aa: CASSFGTYNTDTQYF
cdr3_nt: TGCGCCAGCAGCTTCGGGACTTATAACACAGATACGCAGTATTTT

cdr3_length: 14
clone_size: NA
v_call: TRBV27
d_call: TRBD1
j_call: TRBJ2-1
cdr3_aa: CASSPGTGYNEQFF
cdr3_nt: TGTGCCAGCAGCCCCGGGACAGGTTACAATGAGCAGTTCTTC

cdr3_length: 14
clone_size: once
v_call: TRBV28
d_call: TRBD1
j_call: TRBJ1-5
cdr3_aa: CASRGTGDFQPQHF
cdr3_nt: TGTGCCAGCAGGGGGACAGGGGACTTTCAGCCCCAGCATTTT

cdr3_length: 16
clone_size: NA
v_call: TRBV10-3
d_call: NA
j_call: TRBJ2-1
cdr3_aa: CAISEAGTASYNEQFF
cdr3_nt: TGTGCCATCAGTGAGGCCGGGACTGCCTCCTACAATGAGCAGTTCTTC

cdr3_length: 14
clone_size: NA
v_call: TRBV6-2/TRBV6-3
d_call: NA
j_call: TRBJ2-5
cdr3_aa: CASSYGRSQETQYF
cdr3_nt: TGTGCCAGCAGTTACGGTAGGAGCCAAGAGACCCAGTACTTC

cdr3_length: 15
clone_size: NA
v_call: TRBV15
d_call: NA
j_call: TRBJ1-5
cdr3_aa: CATSKHGDPHQPQHF
cdr3_nt: TGTGCCACCAGCAAGCATGGTGACCCGCATCAGCCCCAGCATTTT

cdr3_length: 18
clone_size: once
v_call: TRBV5-3
d_call: TRBD1
j_call: TRBJ1-5
cdr3_aa: CARSFRMIVEGARQPQHF
cdr3_nt: TGTGCCAGAAGCTTCCGAATGATAGTCGAGGGGGCGCGTCAGCCCCAGCATTTT

cdr3_length: 17
clone_size: NA
v_call: TRBV12-5
d_call: NA
j_call: TRBJ1-4
cdr3_aa: CASGFMPPPATNEKLFF
cdr3_nt: TGTGCTAGTGGTTTTATGCCCCCACCGGCAACTAATGAAAAACTGTTTTTT

cdr3_length: 14
clone_size: NA
v_call: TRBV28
d_call: NA
j_call: TRBJ2-3
cdr3_aa: CASSLAQTTDTQYF
cdr3_nt: TGTGCCAGCAGTTTGGCCCAGACCACAGATACGCAGTATTTT

cdr3_length: 14
clone_size: few
v_call: TRBV6-4
d_call: NA
j_call: TRBJ2-3
cdr3_aa: CASSGGATTDTQYF
cdr3_nt: TGTGCCAGCAGTGGGGGGGCCACGACAGATACGCAGTATTTT

cdr3_length: 15
clone_size: NA
v_call: TRBV19
d_call: TRBD1
j_call: TRBJ1-1
cdr3_aa: CASSITGGGITEAFF
cdr3_nt: TGTGCCAGTAGTATAACAGGGGGCGGAATCACTGAAGCTTTCTTT

cdr3_length: 16
clone_size: NA
v_call: TRBV28
d_call: TRBD2
j_call: TRBJ2-1
cdr3_aa: CASRPLAGGLWDEQFF
cdr3_nt: TGTGCCAGCAGGCCACTAGCGGGAGGACTCTGGGATGAGCAGTTCTTC

cdr3_length: 13
clone_size: NA
v_call: TRBV9
d_call: NA
j_call: TRBJ1-1
cdr3_aa: CASSAFGDTEAFF
cdr3_nt: TGTGCCAGCAGCGCCTTTGGGGACACTGAAGCTTTCTTT

cdr3_length: 15
clone_size: NA
v_call: TRBV3-1/TRBV3-2
d_call: TRBD1
j_call: TRBJ1-1
cdr3_aa: CASSHPGQGNTEAFF
cdr3_nt: TGTGCCAGCAGCCATCCGGGACAGGGGAACACTGAAGCTTTCTTT

cdr3_length: 15
clone_size: once
v_call: TRBV18
d_call: NA
j_call: TRBJ2-7
cdr3_aa: CASSPMTVDYYEQYF
cdr3_nt: TGTGCCAGCTCACCAATGACAGTTGATTACTACGAGCAGTACTTC

cdr3_length: 16
clone_size: NA
v_call: TRBV19
d_call: TRBD1
j_call: TRBJ1-5
cdr3_aa: CASSTGTGRSNQPQHF
cdr3_nt: TGTGCCAGTAGTACCGGGACAGGGAGAAGTAATCAGCCCCAGCATTTT

cdr3_length: 14
clone_size: NA
v_call: TRBV11-2
d_call: NA
j_call: TRBJ2-1
cdr3_aa: CASSFWQEGNEQFF
cdr3_nt: TGTGCCAGCAGCTTTTGGCAGGAGGGCAATGAGCAGTTCTTC

cdr3_length: 15
clone_size: NA
v_call: TRBV7-2
d_call: TRBD1
j_call: TRBJ2-5
cdr3_aa: CASSFTETGRETQYF
cdr3_nt: TGTGCCAGCAGCTTCACAGAGACAGGGCGAGAGACCCAGTACTTC

cdr3_length: 16
clone_size: once
v_call: TRBV6-6
d_call: NA
j_call: TRBJ2-3
cdr3_aa: CASSRGGRLHTDTQYF
cdr3_nt: TGTGCCAGCAGTCGAGGGGGAAGGCTGCACACAGATACGCAGTATTTT

cdr3_length: 15
clone_size: NA
v_call: TRBV3-1/TRBV3-2
d_call: NA
j_call: TRBJ1-2
cdr3_aa: CASSPSSLGIYGYTF
cdr3_nt: TGTGCCAGCAGCCCCAGTTCCCTTGGAATATATGGCTACACCTTC

cdr3_length: 14
clone_size: NA
v_call: TRBV11-1
d_call: NA
j_call: TRBJ2-7
cdr3_aa: CASSLMWSGDEQYF
cdr3_nt: TGTGCCAGCAGCTTAATGTGGAGCGGAGACGAGCAGTACTTC

cdr3_length: 16
clone_size: NA
v_call: TRBV28
d_call: TRBD2
j_call: TRBJ2-1
cdr3_aa: CASSFSSGTVHNEQFF
cdr3_nt: TGTGCCAGCAGTTTCTCTAGCGGGACGGTCCACAATGAGCAGTTCTTC

cdr3_length: 13
clone_size: NA
v_call: TRBV6-5
d_call: NA
j_call: TRBJ1-5
cdr3_aa: CASSTGLLEPQHF
cdr3_nt: TGTGCCAGCAGCACAGGACTGCTGGAGCCCCAGCATTTT

cdr3_length: 15
clone_size: NA
v_call: TRBV9
d_call: NA
j_call: TRBJ2-5
cdr3_aa: CASSARSRYQETQYF
cdr3_nt: TGTGCCAGCAGCGCCCGCTCGAGGTACCAAGAGACCCAGTACTTC

cdr3_length: 12
clone_size: once
v_call: TRBV28
d_call: TRBD1
j_call: TRBJ2-7
cdr3_aa: CASIRPPGQGIF
cdr3_nt: TGTGCCAGCATCCGCCCGCCGGGACAGGGGATCTTC

cdr3_length: 14
clone_size: once
v_call: TRBV6-5
d_call: TRBD1
j_call: TRBJ1-2
cdr3_aa: CASSSTGQAYGYTF
cdr3_nt: TGTGCCAGCAGTTCCACGGGACAGGCGTATGGCTACACCTTC

cdr3_length: 13
clone_size: few
v_call: TRBV19
d_call: TRBD1
j_call: TRBJ1-1
cdr3_aa: CASSSDRGTEAFF
cdr3_nt: TGTGCCAGTAGTTCCGACAGGGGGACTGAAGCTTTCTTT

cdr3_length: 16
clone_size: NA
v_call: TRBV7-2
d_call: NA
j_call: TRBJ1-2
cdr3_aa: CASSLGPNPQNYGYTF
cdr3_nt: TGTGCCAGCAGCTTAGGGCCGAACCCGCAAAACTATGGCTACACCTTC